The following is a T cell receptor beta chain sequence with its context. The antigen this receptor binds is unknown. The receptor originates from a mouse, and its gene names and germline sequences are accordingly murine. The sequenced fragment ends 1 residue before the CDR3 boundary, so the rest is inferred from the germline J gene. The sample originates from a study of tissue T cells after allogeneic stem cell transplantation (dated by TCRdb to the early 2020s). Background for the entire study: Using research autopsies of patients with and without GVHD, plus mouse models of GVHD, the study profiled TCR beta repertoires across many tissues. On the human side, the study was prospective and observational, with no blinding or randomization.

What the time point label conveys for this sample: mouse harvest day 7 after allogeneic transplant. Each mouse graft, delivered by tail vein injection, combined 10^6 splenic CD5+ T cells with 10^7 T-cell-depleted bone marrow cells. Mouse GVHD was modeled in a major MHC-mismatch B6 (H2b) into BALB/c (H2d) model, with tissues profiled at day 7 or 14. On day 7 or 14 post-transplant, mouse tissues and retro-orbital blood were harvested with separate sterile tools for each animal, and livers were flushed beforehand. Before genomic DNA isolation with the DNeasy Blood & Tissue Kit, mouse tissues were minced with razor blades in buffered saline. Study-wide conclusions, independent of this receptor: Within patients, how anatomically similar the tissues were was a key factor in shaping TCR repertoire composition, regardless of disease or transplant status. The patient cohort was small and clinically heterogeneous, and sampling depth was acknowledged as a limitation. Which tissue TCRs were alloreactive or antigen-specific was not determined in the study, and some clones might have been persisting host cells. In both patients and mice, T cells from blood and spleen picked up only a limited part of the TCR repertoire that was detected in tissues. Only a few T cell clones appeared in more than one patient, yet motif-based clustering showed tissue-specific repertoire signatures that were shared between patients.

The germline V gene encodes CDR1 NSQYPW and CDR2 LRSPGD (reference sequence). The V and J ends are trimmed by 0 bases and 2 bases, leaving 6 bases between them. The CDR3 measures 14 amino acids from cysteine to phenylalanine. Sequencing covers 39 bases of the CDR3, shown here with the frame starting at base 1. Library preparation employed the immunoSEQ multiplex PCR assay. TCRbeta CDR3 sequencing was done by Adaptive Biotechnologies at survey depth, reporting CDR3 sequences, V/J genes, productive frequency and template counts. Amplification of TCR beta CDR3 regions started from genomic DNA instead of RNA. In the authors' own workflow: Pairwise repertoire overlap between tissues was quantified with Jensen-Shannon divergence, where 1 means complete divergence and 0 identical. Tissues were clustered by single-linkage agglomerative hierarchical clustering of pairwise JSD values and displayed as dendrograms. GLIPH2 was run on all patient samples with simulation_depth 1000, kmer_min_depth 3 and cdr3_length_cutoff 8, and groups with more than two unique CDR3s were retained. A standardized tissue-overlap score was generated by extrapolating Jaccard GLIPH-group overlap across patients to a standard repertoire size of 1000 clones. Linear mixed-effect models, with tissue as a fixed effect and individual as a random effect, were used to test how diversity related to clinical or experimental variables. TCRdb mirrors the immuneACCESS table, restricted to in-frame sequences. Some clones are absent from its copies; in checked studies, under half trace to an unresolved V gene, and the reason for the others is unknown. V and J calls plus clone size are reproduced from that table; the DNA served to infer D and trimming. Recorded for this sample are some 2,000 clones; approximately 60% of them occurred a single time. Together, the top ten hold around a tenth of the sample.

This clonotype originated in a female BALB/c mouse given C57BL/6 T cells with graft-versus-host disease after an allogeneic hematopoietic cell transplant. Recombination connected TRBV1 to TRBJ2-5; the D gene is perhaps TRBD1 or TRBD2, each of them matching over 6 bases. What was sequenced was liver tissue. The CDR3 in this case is CTCSAEGAQDTQYF. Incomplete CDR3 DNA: TGCACCTGCAGTGCAGAGGGGGCCCAAGACACCCAGTAC.